This TCR beta chain was captured in a study of T cell responses to AZD1222 COVID-19 vaccine. Here immunoSEQ multiplex PCR was the method, and the copy in TCRdb shows in-frame clones only, minus some. The table shows 150,000 to 200,000 clones, with 85% to 95% occurring only once. This clone came up a few times. The material sequenced was peripheral blood, taken on day 0 of AZD1222 vaccination. The TCR was taken from an adult in good health.

CDR3 nucleotide sequence: TGCGCCAGCAGCTACTCGAACACCGGGGAGCTGTTTTTT. As protein: CASSYSNTGELFF. The chain recombines TRBV5-1 with TRBJ2-2; D call uncertain. The CDR3 runs 13 residues. Trimming pared 3 bases from V and 0 bases from J, leaving 3 bases between. Per germline, CDR1 SGHRS and CDR2 YFSETQ.